This TCR beta chain was found in a study of blood T cell repertoires in COVID-19 (dated by TCRdb to 2019 to 2021). As for the study more broadly: The collaborator samples originated in the United States, Italy and Spain and spanned the acute and convalescent phases of COVID-19. The material from the prospective study consisted of cDNA or gDNA derived from T cells, B-cell-depleted T cells, or PBMCs. Deeply sampled blood TCRbeta repertoires from subjects exposed to, actively infected with, or recovered from COVID-19 were included in the dataset. A freely available public database, intended as a resource for researchers studying the immune response to SARS-CoV-2, is where the repertoires were released. Samples were obtained from the ongoing ImmuneRACE study (first 160 participants) and from some 1,300 subjects provided by 6 global collaborators. A de-identified subject ID, COVID-19 status, age in years and sex were almost always included in the sample metadata. Where available, HLA class I and class II types were obtained from metadata supplied by the sample provider rather than from assay-based typing. Broad study findings and their caveats: Clinical and demographic metadata were provided uncurated, with the amount varying by source and participant.

Collaborating institutions collected whole blood in K2EDTA tubes following their own protocols. Collaborator samples were shipped for TCRbeta analysis as frozen whole blood, isolated PBMCs, or DNA extracted from either sample type. TCRbeta CDR3 regions were amplified from genomic DNA using the immunoSEQ Assay, a bias-controlled multiplex PCR. As for how the authors treated the data: The number of nucleated cells in each sample was estimated by amplification of reference gene primers within the assay. To quantify the absolute abundance of each unique TCRbeta CDR3 rearrangement, sequence reads were collapsed and filtered. For each sample, productive Simpson clonality was calculated as the square root of Simpson's diversity index across productive rearrangements. The table was pulled from immuneACCESS by TCRdb, which kept in-frame rearrangements only. Such tables lose some clones; where checked, under half of the loss comes from unresolved V genes, and the rest has no known cause. V and J calls and clone size are as listed in that table; D and trimming were resolved from the DNA. For this sample the table gives about 140,000 clones, of which roughly 76% were detected only once. The ten largest clones add up to roughly 9% of the sample.

About this clone itself: There is no known antigen for this receptor. No per-base quality is available; no much larger clone lies one base away.

Material for sequencing was peripheral blood. The source of this sequence is a woman aged 45-65 years with active or convalescent COVID-19.

The CDR3 is CASSGQGLSGSPLHF. DNA sequence: TGTGCCAGCAGCGGTCAGGGGTTGTCTGGGTCACCCCTCCACTTT. The V and J segments used are TRBV11-1 and TRBJ1-6, and perhaps TRBD1 as D gene, on 6 matching bases. The germline V gene encodes CDR1 SGHAT and CDR2 FQDESV (reference sequence). The junction carries 18 bases between V and J, which are trimmed by 5 bases and 10 bases respectively. Counted from cysteine to phenylalanine, this CDR3 has 15 amino acids. The only DNA kept is the CDR3, 45 bases in frame from the first base. Joined to the reference TRBV11-1 and TRBJ1-6 proteins, this CDR3 gives the full variable domain: EAEVAQSPRYKITEKSQAVAFWCDPISGHATLYWYRQILGQGPELLVQFQDESVVDDSQLPKDRFSAERLKGVDSTLKIQPAELGDSAMYLCASSGQGLSGSPLHFGNGTRLTVT.